This T cell receptor beta chain was sequenced for a study of cytomegalovirus exposure and HLA in healthy donors. Regarding the study as a whole: With further analysis later on, most CMV-associated TCR beta chains appeared HLA-restricted.

This clone has a handful of counts. Its antigen is still unknown. All donors participated as healthy donors of bone marrow. Donors were nominally healthy when sampled, though unrecorded immune exposures were likely. PCR used 60 Vbeta primers and 13 Jbeta primers. Sequenced by immunoSEQ multiplex PCR; TCRdb stores in-frame clones only, minus some. The top ten clones hold 2.5% to 3.5% of a sample with around 89,000 clones, approximately 83% of them seen once. This CDR3 region has 13 residues. V lost 6 bases, J lost 2 bases, and 10 bases lay in between. The V gene's germline CDR1 is MNHNS and CDR2 SASEGT. The TCR comes from a man in his forties in good health and CMV-seronegative. The sample taken for sequencing was PBMCs. The chain is built from TRBV6-1 and TRBJ1-1; D gene ambiguous. The CDR3 sequence: CASSLKENTEAFF. The DNA of the CDR3 is TGTGCCAGCAGCCTAAAAGAAAACACTGAAGCTTTCTTT.